This TCR beta chain is from a study of cytomegalovirus exposure and HLA in healthy donors. The V gene end was trimmed by 6 bases and the J gene end by 5 bases; junction bases not matched to a gene: 4. The CDR3 has 12 amino acids. Germline V CDR1 and CDR2: SEHNR, FQNEAQ (reference sequence). PCR amplification relied on 60 Vbeta primers (plus 13 Jbeta primers). Here immunoSEQ multiplex PCR was the method, and the copy in TCRdb shows in-frame clones only, minus some. The profile shows about 100,000 clones, around 75% of them singletons. The clonotype originates from a man in his fifties or sixties in good health and CMV-seronegative. The sample taken for sequencing was PBMCs. V usage is TRBV7-9 and J usage is TRBJ2-7; 7 nucleotides line up with TRBD1. CDR3 sequence reads: CASSLGGDEQYF. CDR3 in DNA: TGTGCCAGCAGTCTAGGGGGCGACGAGCAGTACTTC.